In this sample, the clone carrying this TCR beta chain turned up a few times. The antigen remains undetermined. The data stem from a study of blood T cells in healthy people across ages. Study-wide findings and caveats: Naive T cell percentage showed a strong correlation with the diversity of TCR beta.

The V end was cut by 8 bases, the J end by 2 bases, with 13 bases between. This CDR3 is 12 amino acids long. Per the germline V gene, CDR1 is SQVTM and CDR2 is ANQGSEA. A sample-barcoded 5' primer and a J-beta primer mix were used in a second PCR of about 6 to 12 cycles. TCRdb called the 5' RACE reads again in MiXCR, with one record for every CDR3 protein. The sample holds over 1.5 million distinct CDR3 sequences; about 50% are singletons and the top ten take more than 2%. The chain joins TRBV29-1 to TRBJ2-7; D might be TRBD1 (6 bases). The sample comprised blood. This sequence originates from a woman aged 40-49 years in good health. The CDR3 protein is CSSWDITYEQYF. CDR3 nucleotide sequence: TGCAGCTCTTGGGACATAACCTACGAGCAGTACTTC.